The rows below give T cell receptor beta chains drawn from one sample of a study of shared clonotypes between healthy human individuals. Repertoires were generated with immunoSEQ multiplex PCR, while TCRdb's copy carries only in-frame clones and drops some. Of around 700,000 clones in the sample, around 72% are singletons; the top ten hold 1.5% to 2%. Material for sequencing was memory CD4+ T cells sorted from blood. The receptors stem from a woman in her 30s in good health. The CDR3 runs from the conserved cysteine through the conserved F or W. D genes are given only for firm matches. Some rows have no size entry. The others give once, few or many, or a class for an expanded clone.

D | J | V | size | CDR3 | DNA
NA | TRBJ2-2 | TRBV19 | many | CASSISQGWTGELFF | TGTGCCAGTAGTATTAGCCAGGGTTGGACCGGGGAGCTGTTTTTT
NA | TRBJ2-3 | TRBV6-6 | NA | CASSPQSGVPDTQYF | TGTGCCAGCAGTCCTCAGTCCGGAGTACCAGATACGCAGTATTTT
NA | TRBJ2-5 | TRBV5-5 | NA | CASSSEQGIGETQYF | TGTGCCAGCTCGTCTGAGCAGGGAATCGGAGAGACCCAGTACTTC
NA | TRBJ2-1 | TRBV5-1 | NA | CASTLDSSSYNEQFF | TGCGCCAGCACCCTGGACAGCAGCTCCTACAATGAGCAGTTCTTC
TRBD1 | TRBJ1-1 | TRBV12-5 | NA | CASGLGRGLEAFF | TGTGCTAGTGGTTTAGGCAGGGGGCTTGAAGCTTTCTTT
NA | TRBJ2-7 | TRBV20-1 | NA | CSAREVTQYF | TGCAGTGCTAGAGAGGTTACGCAGTACTTC
TRBD1 | TRBJ2-7 | TRBV9 | NA | CASSKFRDRGPDEQYF | TGTGCCAGCAGCAAATTCCGGGACAGGGGCCCGGACGAGCAGTACTTC
TRBD2 | TRBJ2-1 | TRBV6-1 | many | CASSEALAGGAYNEQFF | TGTGCCAGCAGTGAGGCGCTAGCGGGAGGGGCCTACAATGAGCAGTTCTTC
NA | TRBJ1-2 | TRBV28 | NA | CASSLYRTDGYTF | TGTGCCAGCAGTTTGTACCGCACGGATGGCTACACCTTC
NA | TRBJ1-1 | TRBV29-1 | NA | CSVVKGGKNTEAFF | TGCAGCGTCGTCAAGGGGGGGAAGAACACTGAAGCTTTCTTT
TRBD2 | TRBJ2-1 | TRBV29-1 | NA | CSVDFWGGLGNEQFF | TGCAGCGTTGATTTTTGGGGGGGACTAGGGAATGAGCAGTTCTTC
TRBD2 | TRBJ2-5 | TRBV5-6 | NA | CASSLGPLAVQETQYF | TGTGCCAGCAGCTTGGGTCCGCTAGCGGTCCAAGAGACCCAGTACTTC